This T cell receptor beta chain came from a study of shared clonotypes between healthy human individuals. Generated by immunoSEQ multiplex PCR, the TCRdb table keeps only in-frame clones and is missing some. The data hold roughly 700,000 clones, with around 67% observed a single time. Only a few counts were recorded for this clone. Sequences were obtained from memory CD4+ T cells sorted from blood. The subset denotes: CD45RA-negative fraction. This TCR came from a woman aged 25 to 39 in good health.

The CDR3 protein is CASLRGPRGRYNEQFF. DNA of the CDR3: TGTGCAAGTCTCCGAGGGCCTAGGGGGAGGTACAATGAGCAGTTCTTC. This chain links TRBV12-2 with TRBJ2-1. TRBV12-2 is designated a pseudogene. This CDR3 contains 16 residues.